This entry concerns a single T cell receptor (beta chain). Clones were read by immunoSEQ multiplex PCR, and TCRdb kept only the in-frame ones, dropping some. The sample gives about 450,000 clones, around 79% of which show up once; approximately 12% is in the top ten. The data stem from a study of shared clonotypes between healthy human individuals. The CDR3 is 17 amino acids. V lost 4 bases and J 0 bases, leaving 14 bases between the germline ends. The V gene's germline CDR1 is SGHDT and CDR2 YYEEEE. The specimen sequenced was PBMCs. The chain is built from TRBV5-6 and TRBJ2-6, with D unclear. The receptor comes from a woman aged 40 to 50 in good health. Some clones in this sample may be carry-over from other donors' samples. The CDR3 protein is CASSPGGQNSGANVLTF. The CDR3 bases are TGTGCCAGCAGCCCGGGTGGTCAAAACTCTGGGGCCAACGTCCTGACTTTC.